This TCR beta chain emerged from a study of shared T cell receptors in the human thymus. The CDR3 sequence is 15 residues long. Germline CDR1 and CDR2: MGHDK and SYGVNS. Unmatched junction bases numbered 5, after V lost 0 bases and J lost 3 bases. Produced via immunoSEQ multiplex PCR; TCRdb's table is partial and in-frame only. The data hold under 700,000 clones, with more than 75% observed a single time. The data were also submitted as part of a second study, on human thymus T cells.

V gene TRBV25-1 combines with J gene TRBJ2-7, with TRBD1 matching over 7 bases. The sample taken for sequencing was thymocytes. This clonotype was obtained from a boy under two years old with a congenital heart defect. CDR3 sequence: CASSEYRDSDYEQYF. CDR3 DNA sequence: TGTGCCAGCAGTGAATACCGGGACAGTGACTACGAGCAGTACTTC.